This record covers a single T cell receptor beta chain. Its antigen remains undetermined. Base qualities are missing; no much larger clone stands one base away. These data are taken from a study of T cell changes during pregnancy in multiple sclerosis (dated by TCRdb to between 2018 and 2020). General notes on the study: The study examined how the T cell repertoire changed over the course of pregnancy in women with multiple sclerosis.

Library preparation was by the immunoSEQ multiplex PCR assay. TCRdb re-hosts the immuneACCESS table, in-frame sequences only. Its copies lack some clones; in the studies checked, an unresolved V gene accounts for under half of them, and the cause for the rest is not known. The sample includes some 44,000 clones, with over 75% observed a single time. The ten largest make up roughly 0.72% of the sample. The CDR3 has 13 amino acids, counting the end cysteine and phenylalanine. The only DNA kept is the CDR3, 39 bases in frame from the first base. The V end loses 0 bases and the J end loses 5 bases, and a stretch of 5 bases separates them. CDR1 KGHSH and CDR2 LQKENI were looked up in the germline V gene.

The sequence came from a female donor with multiple sclerosis, enrolled in a pregnancy study. The material sequenced was CD4+ T cells from peripheral blood mononuclear cells, taken before pregnancy. The rearrangement joined TRBV18 to TRBJ1-5, with no confidently assigned D gene. The DNA sequence reads TGTGCCAGCTCACCACCCGGGTATCAGCCCCAGCATTTT. This is translated as CASSPPGYQPQHF.